This T cell receptor (beta chain) was obtained from a study of molecular identifiers for immune sequencing clone quantification. Study in general: Replicates involved a five-way split of RNA from about 20,000 or 100,000 naive CD8 cells, with sequencing of four.

Listed TCR primers, together with previously described methods, were used for the bulk TCR libraries. From the PCR reads, TCRdb called clonotypes with MiXCR, one entry per CDR3 protein. In the table there are under 800,000 distinct CDR3 sequences, 25% of which are singletons. Naive CD8 T cells underwent sorting with the CD8+CD4-CCR7+CD45RA+ definition. The CDR3 loop spans 15 amino acids. J gave up 5 bases and V 1 base, and 4 bases lay outside the gene matches. Germline CDR1 is LGHNA and CDR2 is YSLEER. This TCR came from a human donor in good health. Some libraries in this study had Jurkat cell RNA spiked in. The chain is built from TRBV4-3 and TRBJ2-1; 8 bases line up with TRBD1. The specimen was naive CD8+ T cells from blood, with Jurkat cell RNA spiked in. Subset: FACS-sorted CD8+CD4-CCR7+CD45RA+ naive T cells. This CDR3 is CASSQGTGGNNEQFF. DNA of the CDR3: TGCGCCAGCAGCCAAGGAACAGGGGGAAACAATGAGCAGTTCTTC.